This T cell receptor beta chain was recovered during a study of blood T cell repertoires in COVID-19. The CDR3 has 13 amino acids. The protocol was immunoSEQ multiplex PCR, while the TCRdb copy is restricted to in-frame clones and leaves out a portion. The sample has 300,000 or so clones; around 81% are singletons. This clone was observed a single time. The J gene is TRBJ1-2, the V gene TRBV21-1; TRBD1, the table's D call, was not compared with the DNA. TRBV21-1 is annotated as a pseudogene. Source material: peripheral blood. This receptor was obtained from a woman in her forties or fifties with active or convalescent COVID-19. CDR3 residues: CASSKASGVGYTF. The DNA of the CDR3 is TGTGCCAGCAGCAAAGCATCAGGGGTTGGCTACACCTTC.